The 27 T cell receptor beta chains in this list originate from one sample, sequenced in a study of blood T cell repertoires in COVID-19. Repertoires were generated with immunoSEQ multiplex PCR, while TCRdb's copy carries only in-frame clones and drops some. The table shows about 270,000 clones, with approximately 77% occurring only once. Sequenced sample: peripheral blood. All receptors derive from a young woman with acute or convalescent COVID-19.

This clone was counted many times. V and J are TRBV29-1 and TRBJ1-2; 8 bases are shared with TRBD1. Germline V gives CDR1 SQVTM, CDR2 ANQGSEA. The V and J ends lost 6 bases and 5 bases, in that order; junction bases with no gene match: 2. This CDR3 has 11 residues. The CDR3 DNA reads TGCAGCGTCGGACAGGGATATGGCTACACCTTC. This translates into CSVGQGYGYTF.

The chain has TRBV7-3 and TRBJ2-7, with 9 nucleotides matching TRBD1. Looked up from germline, CDR1 is SGHTA and CDR2 is FQGTGA. Losses at the gene ends were 3 bases for V and 7 bases for J; bases not matched to a gene: 4. CDR3 size: 13 residues. The CDR3 spells CASSLGQGREQYF. The CDR3 nucleotides are TGTGCCAGCAGCTTGGGACAGGGCCGGGAGCAGTACTTC.

The chain has TRBV7-9 and TRBJ1-1, with 8 bases identical to TRBD1. This CDR3 is built from 18 residues. V dropped 6 bases and J dropped 4; count of bases not matched to a gene: 19. Germline V gene data show CDR1 as SEHNR and CDR2 as FQNEAQ (reference sequence). CDR3 sequence reads: CASSWGPGGDPLGTEAFF. For the CDR3, the DNA is TGTGCCAGCAGTTGGGGGCCAGGGGGCGACCCCTTGGGCACTGAAGCTTTCTTT. The full variable domain, in which reference TRBV7-9 and TRBJ1-1 provide the parts outside the CDR3, is DTGVSQNPRHKITKRGQNVTFRCDPISEHNRLYWYRQTLGQGPEFLTYFQNEAQLEKSRLLSDRFSAERPKGSFSTLEIQRTEQGDSAMYLCASSWGPGGDPLGTEAFFGQGTRLTVV.

The chain combines TRBV4-3 with TRBJ1-4, with D uncertain. The CDR3 is 16 residues long. Germline V gene lookup returns CDR1 LGHNA and CDR2 YSLEER. V lost 1 base, J lost 0 bases, and 9 bases lay in between. The CDR3 DNA reads TGCGCCAGCAGCCAAGTTTACACAGCAACTAATGAAAAACTGTTTTTT. Encoded protein: CASSQVYTATNEKLFF.

V and J are TRBV5-1 and TRBJ1-1; 10 bases align to TRBD1. Germline CDR1 is SGHRS and CDR2 is YFSETQ. This CDR3 comprises 15 residues. The ends lost 0 bases at V and 7 bases at J; junction bases unmatched: 6. In nucleotides, the CDR3 is TGCGCCAGCAGCTTGGATAGGGACAGGGGAATTGAAGCTTTCTTT. As protein: CASSLDRDRGIEAFF.

V and J are TRBV7-2 and TRBJ2-2; possible D gene TRBD2, 7 bases. Germline V gene data show CDR1 as SGHTA and CDR2 as FQGNSA. This CDR3 contains 16 residues. V was pared by 6 bases and J by 1 base, with 15 bases between. CDR3 in DNA: TGTGCCAGCAGGTTGGGGGGGCGCCTGAACACCGGGGAGCTGTTTTTT. Its translation: CASRLGGRLNTGELFF.

J is TRBJ2-1 and V is TRBV6-2 or TRBV6-3, with 13 positions matching TRBD2. The CDR3 covers 15 residues. After removal of 5 bases from V and 10 bases from J, the junction contained 8 bases not matched to a gene. CDR1 MNHEY and CDR2 SVGEGT come from the germline V gene. CDR3 sequence: CASSQTSGRAVEQFF. The CDR3 nucleotides read TGTGCCAGCAGTCAAACTAGCGGGAGGGCTGTAGAGCAGTTCTTC.

V usage is TRBV7-2 and J usage is TRBJ2-2; D uncertain. This CDR3 has 12 residues. V was clipped by 6 bases and J by 7 bases, with 9 bases between them. Germline V gives CDR1 SGHTA, CDR2 FQGNSA. The CDR3 DNA sequence: TGTGCCAGCAGACAACACCTCGGGGAGCTGTTTTTT. This sequence encodes CASRQHLGELFF.

The chain couples TRBV3-1 (or the pseudogene TRBV3-2) to TRBJ1-4; D ambiguous. Deletions cut 1 base from V and 6 bases from J, with 9 bases between. Germline CDR1 is LGHDT and CDR2 is YNNKEL (reference sequence). This CDR3 has 14 amino acids. The DNA for the CDR3 is TGTGCCAGCAGCCAAGCGGGGTCGTATGAAAAACTGTTTTTT. Its translation is CASSQAGSYEKLFF.

This sequence joins TRBV27 and TRBJ2-1, with unresolved D. V lost 4 bases to trimming and J lost 6 bases, with 10 bases between them. Germline-derived CDR1 and CDR2 are MNHEY and SMNVEV (reference sequence). The CDR3 sequence is 13 residues long. The CDR3 DNA is TGTGCCAGCAGTTACGACTCACTCAATGAGCAGTTCTTC. It yields the protein CASSYDSLNEQFF.

The genes are TRBV10-3 and TRBJ2-3, with 9 positions matching TRBD1. The CDR3 contains 14 residues. Looked up from germline, CDR1 is ENHRY and CDR2 is SYGVKD. After removal of 9 bases from V and 4 bases from J, the junction contained 8 bases not matched to a gene. CDR3 DNA sequence: TGTGCCATGGCCGGGACAGGGCTCGCAGATACGCAGTATTTT. Its translation is CAMAGTGLADTQYF.

This clone was observed a few times. The chain has TRBV5-6 and TRBJ2-5, with 8 bases identical to TRBD1. Germline V gives CDR1 SGHDT, CDR2 YYEEEE. The CDR3 is made up of 13 amino acids. After removal of 6 bases from V and 4 bases from J, the junction contained 5 bases not matched to a gene. CDR3 in DNA: TGTGCCAGCACTATGACAGGGGCAGAGACCCAGTACTTC. This codes for CASTMTGAETQYF.

The rearrangement uses TRBV15 and TRBJ2-1; 14 bases fit TRBD2. In germline, CDR1 is LNHNV, CDR2 YYDKDF (reference sequence). The CDR3 has 20 amino acids. The V and J ends lost 3 bases and 0 bases, in that order; junction bases with no gene match: 10. This chain's CDR3 is CATSSRPGLAGVVSYNEQFF. Here the CDR3 DNA reads TGTGCCACCAGCAGCAGGCCGGGACTAGCGGGAGTCGTCTCCTACAATGAGCAGTTCTTC.

The V gene is TRBV24-1, the J gene TRBJ2-7; tentative D call: TRBD1 (7 bases). The CDR3 is 12 amino acids. Between the trimmed V and J ends, which lost 9 bases and 8 bases, there was a span of 16 bases. Germline V lookup: CDR1 KGHDR, CDR2 SFDVKD. CDR3 sequence reads: CATQSQGGQQYF. CDR3 sequence (DNA): TGTGCCACCCAAAGTCAGGGGGGACAGCAGTACTTC.

The chain carries TRBV9 and TRBJ2-3, with TRBD2 matching 8 bases. The CDR3 has 16 amino acids. Germline V gives CDR1 SGDLS, CDR2 YYNGEE. With 10 bases clipped from V and 3 bases from J, the junction kept 16 bases outside the gene matches. The CDR3 spells CASQGDAGGPTDTQYF. CDR3 sequence (DNA): TGTGCCTCACAGGGAGACGCGGGAGGTCCTACAGATACGCAGTATTTT.

This sequence joins TRBV6-4 and TRBJ2-7, with D perhaps matching TRBD2 (5 bases). Germline V gene lookup returns CDR1 MRHNA and CDR2 SNTAGT. Deletions cut 9 bases from V and 3 bases from J, with 18 bases between. This CDR3 region has 14 residues. The CDR3 protein is CARGRDYLGYEQYF. The DNA for the CDR3 is TGTGCCAGAGGACGGGATTATCTTGGCTACGAGCAGTACTTC.

Of note for this clone: The sample has other DNA sequences that encode this CDR3 too. The CDR3 loop reads CASSIGQGLPEAFF. DNA of the CDR3: TGTGCCAGTAGTATTGGGCAGGGTCTACCTGAAGCTTTCTTT. This sequence joins TRBV19 and TRBJ1-1; D may be TRBD1 (5 bases). Trimming shortened V by 3 bases and J by 6 bases, and 14 bases separated the two germline ends. The CDR3 is 14 amino acids. Germline CDR1 reads LNHDA; CDR2 reads SQIVND (reference sequence).

As for this clone: An end of the junction does not agree with germline; a read error may underlie this. J is TRBJ2-7 and V is TRBV6-2 or TRBV6-3; D might be TRBD2 (6 bases). CDR3 length equals 14 residues. The germline V gene has CDR1 MNHEY and CDR2 SVGEGT. The CDR3 DNA reads as TGTGCCAGCAGTTACTGGGGGGTTACCTACGAGCAGTACTTT. Protein sequence: CASSYWGVTYEQYF.

The rearrangement links TRBV10-3 to TRBJ2-1; TRBD2 aligns across 9 bases. J gave up 0 bases and V 0 bases, and 12 bases lay outside the gene matches. Looked up from germline, CDR1 is ENHRY and CDR2 is SYGVKD. CDR3 length equals 20 residues. The CDR3 loop is CAISESAGGPSRSSYNEQFF. The CDR3 DNA reads as TGTGCCATCAGTGAGTCTGCGGGAGGGCCCTCACGGAGCTCCTACAATGAGCAGTTCTTC.

The V call is TRBV11-2, the J call TRBJ1-2, with 9 bases fitting TRBD1. V lost 5 bases to trimming and J lost 0 bases; unmatched junction nucleotides: 4. This CDR3 spans 15 amino acids. The germline V gene encodes CDR1 SGHAT and CDR2 FQNNGV. In DNA form, the CDR3 reads TGTGCCAGCAGCCCCAGACAGGGGGCTAACTATGGCTACACCTTC. As protein: CASSPRQGANYGYTF.

This clone was observed a few times. The chain is built from TRBV20-1 and TRBJ1-1; D is ambiguous. The CDR3 spans 12 residues. The germline gives CDR1 DFQATT, CDR2 SNEGSKA (reference sequence). Trimming pared 3 bases from V and 8 bases from J, leaving 13 bases between. CDR3 loop: CSASRFSGEAFF. Written as DNA, the CDR3 is TGCAGTGCTAGTAGATTTTCGGGGGAAGCTTTCTTT.

The rearrangement uses TRBV19 and TRBJ2-4, with D unresolved. Trimming cost V 4 bases and J 0 bases, with 13 bases left between them. The CDR3 is made up of 16 amino acids. CDR1 and CDR2 (germline): LNHDA, SQIVND (reference sequence). In DNA, the CDR3 is TGTGCCAGTAGTACGTTAAACACCCTAGCCAAAAACATTCAGTACTTC. It codes for CASSTLNTLAKNIQYF.

The chain uses TRBV21-1 and TRBJ2-3; the tabulated D call, TRBD2, remains unverified against the DNA. TRBV21-1 is noted as a pseudogene. This CDR3 has 21 amino acids. The CDR3 nucleotides are TGTGCCAGCAGCAAAGTAGACCGAGCCGGAGGTGCGGAGGCCACCACAGATACGCAGTATTTT. It translates to CASSKVDRAGGAEATTDTQYF.

The CDR3 DNA reads TGTGCCAGTAGTATAGGGACAGGGGTGAGGTACGAGCAGTACTTC. This sequence encodes CASSIGTGVRYEQYF. The chain joins TRBV19 to TRBJ2-7; 9 bases align to TRBD1. Germline V lookup: CDR1 LNHDA, CDR2 SQIVND (reference sequence). The CDR3 has 15 residues. With V trimmed by 1 base and J by 4 bases, 5 bases remained unmatched.

The V gene is TRBV5-1, the J gene TRBJ2-2; D might be TRBD1 (5 bases). V lost 4 bases and J lost 0, with 7 bases in between. Germline assignment: CDR1 SGHRS and CDR2 YFSETQ. This CDR3 is built from 14 residues. The CDR3 protein is CASSLGPNTGELFF. In nucleotides, the CDR3 is TGCGCCAGCAGCCTGGGGCCGAACACCGGGGAGCTGTTTTTT.

A note on this clone: Germline and junction disagree at one end, which may indicate a read error. The rearrangement links TRBV7-7 to TRBJ2-2; 9 nucleotides align to TRBD1. This CDR3 has 17 amino acids. The germline CDR1 and CDR2 sequences are SSHAT and FNYEAQ (reference sequence). DNA of the CDR3: TGTGCTAGCAGCTTAAGACCGCCGGGACAGGGTACCGGGGAGCTGTTTTTT. This gives the protein CASSLRPPGQGTGELFF.

This chain links TRBV12-5 with TRBJ2-1; 12 bases align to TRBD1. The CDR3 is 15 amino acids. Germline CDR1 and CDR2: LGHNT and FRNRAP. V shed 5 bases, J shed 8 bases, and the junction held 7 bases outside the gene matches. This CDR3 is CASGHGTGGFDEQFF. CDR3 sequence (DNA): TGTGCTAGTGGTCACGGGACAGGGGGCTTCGATGAGCAGTTCTTC. Full variable domain (outside the CDR3, taken from reference TRBV12-5 and TRBJ2-1): DARVTQTPRHKVTEMGQEVTMRCQPILGHNTVFWYRQTMMQGLELLAYFRNRAPLDDSGMPKDRFSAEMPDATLATLKIQPSEPRDSAVYFCASGHGTGGFDEQFFGPGTRLTVL.